This note documents a single T cell receptor (beta chain) sequence. Its antigen is still unknown. This entry is derived from a study of cytomegalovirus exposure and HLA in healthy donors. General study points: A highly shared variant cluster was judged a likely technical artifact.

Use of 60 Vbeta and 13 Jbeta primers characterized the PCR. The protocol was immunoSEQ multiplex PCR, while the TCRdb copy is restricted to in-frame clones and leaves out a portion. The data show fewer than 200,000 clones, around 82% seen once. This CDR3 is built from 14 residues. Trimming removed 5 bases from V and 6 bases from J, with 14 bases in between. CDR1 and CDR2 from the germline V gene are SGHAT and FQNNGV. The sample comprised PBMCs. This chain links TRBV11-2 with TRBJ2-1; a possible D gene is TRBD2 (5 bases). The receptor comes from a man between 25 and 39 years old in good health and CMV-seronegative. In DNA, the CDR3 is TGTGCCAGCAGCCCCAGCGGCGGCACCAATGAGCAGTTCTTC. Its translation is CASSPSGGTNEQFF.